These T cell receptor beta chains were read from a single sample in a study of blood T cell repertoires in COVID-19. Only in-frame clones appear in the TCRdb table, and some are missing; sequencing was by immunoSEQ multiplex PCR. Here the sample spans hundreds of thousands of clones, 75% to 90% being singletons. The sample was PBMCs or T cells enriched from blood (not recorded which). Receptor source: a man younger than 35 who had recovered from COVID-19. CDR3s include the opening cysteine and the closing phenylalanine or tryptophan. Each record gives: clone size, J gene, V gene, D gene, CDR3 DNA, CDR3 protein. The D gene is left open where the match is weak. Rows give clone size only sometimes, using once, few, many, or a class for an expanded clone.

>NA|TRBJ2-7|TRBV18|TRBD2
TGTGCCAGCTCACCCGCCGGGACTAGCGGAGCGTCCTACGAGCAGTACTTC
CASSPAGTSGASYEQYF
>NA|TRBJ2-3|TRBV3-1/TRBV3-2|TRBD2
TGTGCCAGCAGCCAAGGTCTAGCGGGAGGGACAGATACGCAGTATTTT
CASSQGLAGGTDTQYF
>once|TRBJ2-7|TRBV7-6|NA
TGTGCCAGCAGCTTAGAACTCCGGGGGGCAACCTACGAGCAGTACTTC
CASSLELRGATYEQYF
>few|TRBJ1-6|TRBV14|NA
TGTGCCAGCAGCCAATTAGTGAATTCACCCCTCCACTTT
CASSQLVNSPLHF
>NA|TRBJ1-4|TRBV6-5|NA
TGTGCCAGCAGAATCCATTCAACTAATGAAAAACTGTTTTTT
CASRIHSTNEKLFF
>NA|TRBJ2-5|TRBV28|TRBD2
TGTGCCAGCAGTTTTTTTGGAGGCGGGAGGGCCGAGGAGGAGACCCAGTACTTC
CASSFFGGGRAEEETQYF
>NA|TRBJ2-1|TRBV5-6|TRBD2
TGTGCCAGCAGCCGACCCCTCCGCGGGGGGGCCCTCCGCAATGAGCAGTTCTTC
CASSRPLRGGALRNEQFF
>NA|TRBJ2-1|TRBV5-4|NA
TGTGCCATCGGTGGGGGCGGTGTTTACAATGAGCAGTTCTTC
CAIGGGGVYNEQFF
>once|TRBJ1-5|TRBV12-1|NA
TGTGCCAGCAGCTACTCGGGACTCCGGATGCGGCATTATAACCAGCCCCAGCATTTT
CASSYSGLRMRHYNQPQHF
>NA|TRBJ1-2|TRBV5-1|TRBD1
TGCGCCAGCAGCTTGGCAGAGACAGGGGTCGGCTACACCTTC
CASSLAETGVGYTF
>once|TRBJ1-1|TRBV7-9|NA
TGTGCCAGCACATCAGACAAGATCGGAACTGAAGCTTTCTTT
CASTSDKIGTEAFF
>NA|TRBJ2-1|TRBV5-4|NA
TGTGCCAGCGGCGTGCAGGGAGGCATTGAGCAGTTCTTC
CASGVQGGIEQFF
>NA|TRBJ1-6|TRBV7-2|TRBD1
TGTGCCAGCAGCTTCGGGGACAGGGGAAATAATTCACCCCTCCACTTT
CASSFGDRGNNSPLHF
>NA|TRBJ1-5|TRBV6-2/TRBV6-3|NA
TGTGCCAGCAGTTACTCGTGGCAGGAGGTGGAGCCCCAGCATTTT
CASSYSWQEVEPQHF
>many|TRBJ1-6|TRBV19|TRBD1
TGTGCCAGTAGGGGGGACAGTTTTAATTCACCCCTCCACTTT
CASRGDSFNSPLHF
>NA|TRBJ2-1|TRBV5-1|TRBD2
TGCGCCAGCAGCTTCGGGACTAGCGGGAGCGATGAGCAGTTCTTC
CASSFGTSGSDEQFF
>NA|TRBJ2-7|TRBV27|NA
TGTGCCAGCAGTTTAAGAGAGTTCAACGAGCAGTACTTC
CASSLREFNEQYF
>NA|TRBJ2-2|TRBV5-4|NA
TGTGCCAGCAGCAAGGATAAACAGGTTCGTCGGGAGCTGTTTTTT
CASSKDKQVRRELFF
>NA|TRBJ2-7|TRBV5-1|TRBD1
TGCGCCAGCAGCGTGGGACAGAACTCCTACGAGCAGTACTTC
CASSVGQNSYEQYF
>once|TRBJ2-7|TRBV5-4|NA
TGTGCCAGCAGCCTTGACGGGGCCTACGAGCAGTACTTC
CASSLDGAYEQYF
>NA|TRBJ2-2|TRBV5-1|NA
TGCGCCAGCAGCTTGGCTACTACGAACACCGGGGAGCTGTTTTTT
CASSLATTNTGELFF
>NA|TRBJ1-2|TRBV5-1|TRBD1
TGCGCCAGCAGATTGACGACAGGGACGAATGGCTACACCTTC
CASRLTTGTNGYTF
>once|TRBJ2-2|TRBV10-2|TRBD1
TGCGCCAGCAGTGTCACAGGGGGTCACGGGGAGCTGTTTTTT
CASSVTGGHGELFF
>few|TRBJ2-7|TRBV28|NA
TGTGCCAGCAGTTTAAAGGTTTGGCCTCCCCCTCTGAGGGAGCAGTACTTC
CASSLKVWPPPLREQYF
>NA|TRBJ1-3|TRBV3-1/TRBV3-2|TRBD1
TGTGCCAGCAGCTACAGGGGTCCTGGAAACACCATATATTTT
CASSYRGPGNTIYF
>once|TRBJ2-7|TRBV7-9|TRBD1
TGTGCCAGCAGCTTTGGACAGGGAACCTACGAGCAGTACTTC
CASSFGQGTYEQYF
>NA|TRBJ2-4|TRBV11-2|TRBD1
TGTGCCAGCAGCTTAGTTGCAGGGGGCAGCGCTAACATTCAGTACTTC
CASSLVAGGSANIQYF
>NA|TRBJ2-5|TRBV3-1/TRBV3-2|TRBD2
TGTGCCAGCAGCCAAGTTGCGGGAGTAGGGAGGGAGACCCAGTACTTC
CASSQVAGVGRETQYF
>NA|TRBJ1-1|TRBV4-1|NA
TGCGCCAGCAGCCAAGATCGCTATTCCTACACTGAAGCTTTCTTT
CASSQDRYSYTEAFF
>NA|TRBJ1-2|TRBV10-3|TRBD1
TGTGCCATCAGAGCCGGGACAGGGGGGCCCTATGGCTACACCTTC
CAIRAGTGGPYGYTF
>NA|TRBJ2-1|TRBV7-2|NA
TGTGCCAGCAGCTTTAGCGGAGCAAACAATGAGCAGTTCTTC
CASSFSGANNEQFF
>NA|TRBJ2-7|TRBV10-3|TRBD2
TGTGCCATCAGTCCGACTAGCGGAGGCTACGAGCAGTACTTC
CAISPTSGGYEQYF
>NA|TRBJ1-5|TRBV29-1|TRBD1
TGCAGCGTCATAGACAGGGGCAATCAGCCCCAGCATTTT
CSVIDRGNQPQHF
>NA|TRBJ2-5|TRBV27|NA
TGTGCCAGCAGTTCCCGTCCCGGGGGAGAGACCCAGTACTTC
CASSSRPGGETQYF
>NA|TRBJ1-2|TRBV28|NA
TGTGCCAGCAGTGCGGGTCTCTATGGCTACACCTTC
CASSAGLYGYTF
>NA|TRBJ1-1|TRBV3-1/TRBV3-2|NA
TGTGCCAGCAGGCTCCAGTCCAACACTGAAGCTTTCTTT
CASRLQSNTEAFF
>NA|TRBJ2-7|TRBV7-3|NA
TGTGCCAGCAGCTTCTTCTACGAGCAGTACTTC
CASSFFYEQYF
>NA|TRBJ1-1|TRBV4-1|NA
TGCGCCAGCAGCCAAGACCTGGCGGGGAACACTGAAGCTTTCTTT
CASSQDLAGNTEAFF
>NA|TRBJ1-2|TRBV15|TRBD1
TGTGCCACCAGCAGAGATATCCTGGACAGGGGGATCGGCTACACCTTC
CATSRDILDRGIGYTF
>NA|TRBJ2-3|TRBV19|NA
TGTGCCAGTAGTCCGTGGACAGTCACAGATACGCAGTATTTT
CASSPWTVTDTQYF
>once|TRBJ1-5|TRBV2|NA
TGTGCCAGCAGTGAATGGGAGGGGTGGGACAATCAGCCCCAGCATTTT
CASSEWEGWDNQPQHF
>NA|TRBJ2-3|TRBV5-8|NA
TGTGCCAGCAGCTCGAATGAGGCGGCAGATACGCAGTATTTT
CASSSNEAADTQYF
>NA|TRBJ1-2|TRBV7-2|TRBD1
TGTGCCAGCAGCTTAAGGCCAGGGGGTAACTATGGCTACACCTTC
CASSLRPGGNYGYTF
>NA|TRBJ2-2|TRBV9|TRBD2
TGTGCCAGCAGCGACCCTATCTCTAGCGGGGGCGAGACCGGGGAGCTGTTTTTT
CASSDPISSGGETGELFF
>NA|TRBJ1-3|TRBV11-2|NA
TGTGCCAGCAGAAAGACAGGAACCTACTCTGGAAACACCATATATTTT
CASRKTGTYSGNTIYF
>NA|TRBJ2-3|TRBV9|NA
TGTGCCAGCGCCGCGCTATCTACAGATACGCAGTATTTT
CASAALSTDTQYF
>NA|TRBJ1-2|TRBV10-1|TRBD1
TGCGCCAATGGGACAGGGGAGGATGAGGGCTATGGCTACACCTTC
CANGTGEDEGYGYTF
>NA|TRBJ2-1|TRBV2|NA
TGTGCCAGCAGTGAGCGAGGGCCGGGCTCCTACAATGAGCAGTTCTTC
CASSERGPGSYNEQFF
>NA|TRBJ2-7|TRBV27|NA
TGTGCCAGCAGTTCCCCCCGGATGCGGGCCAAAGACGAGCAGTACTTC
CASSSPRMRAKDEQYF
>NA|TRBJ1-6|TRBV10-3|NA
TGTGCCATCAGTGATTCACAGCTCAATAATTCACCCCTCCACTTT
CAISDSQLNNSPLHF